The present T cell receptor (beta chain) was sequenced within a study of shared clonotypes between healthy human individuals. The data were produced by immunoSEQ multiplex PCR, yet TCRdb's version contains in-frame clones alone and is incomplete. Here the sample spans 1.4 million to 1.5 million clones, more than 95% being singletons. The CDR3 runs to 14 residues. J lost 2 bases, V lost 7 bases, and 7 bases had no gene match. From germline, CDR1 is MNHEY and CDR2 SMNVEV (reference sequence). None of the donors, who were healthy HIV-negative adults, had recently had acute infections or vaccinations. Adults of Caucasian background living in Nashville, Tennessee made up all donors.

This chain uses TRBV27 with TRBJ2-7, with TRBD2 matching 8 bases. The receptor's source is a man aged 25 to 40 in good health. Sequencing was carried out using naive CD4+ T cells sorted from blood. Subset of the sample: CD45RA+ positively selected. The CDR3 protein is CASNAGGLPYEQYF. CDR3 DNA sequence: TGTGCCAGCAATGCGGGAGGCCTCCCCTACGAGCAGTACTTC.